Listed below are T cell receptor beta chains from one sample, sequenced in a study of long-term antiretroviral therapy in people with HIV. The repertoire was sequenced with immunoSEQ multiplex PCR; TCRdb's copy has only in-frame clones and lacks some. The sample holds about 27,000 clones, roughly 85% seen once. The sequences come from unsorted PBMCs, collected 2.3 years after starting antiretroviral therapy. Receptor source: a man aged 35 to 55 with HIV. The CDR3 runs from the conserved cysteine through the conserved F or W. The D gene is left open where the match is weak. Clone size is not always given. Where it is, it says once, few, many or a class for expanded clones.

j_call clone_size v_call d_call cdr3_aa cdr3_nt
TRBJ2-5 once TRBV19 - CASSIRVQETQYF TGTGCCAGTAGTATCAGGGTCCAAGAGACCCAGTACTTC
TRBJ2-7 - TRBV19 - CASSIDLPRPGPEDTGPLSYEQYF TGTGCCAGTAGTATAGACCTCCCCCGACCGGGTCCGGAAGACACGGGACCTCTCTCCTACGAGCAGTACTTC
TRBJ2-3 - TRBV5-5 - CASSLAVRASTDTQYF TGTGCCAGCAGCTTGGCCGTGAGGGCCTCCACAGATACGCAGTATTTT
TRBJ2-3 - TRBV29-1 - CSSLWGTDTQYF TGCAGCTCCCTTTGGGGAACAGATACGCAGTATTTT
TRBJ1-1 - TRBV5-5 - CASIPAGGQATEAFF TGTGCCAGCATCCCGGCGGGGGGGCAGGCCACTGAAGCTTTCTTT
TRBJ1-5 - TRBV9 - CASSVAGVGDQPQHF TGTGCCAGCAGCGTAGCGGGGGTGGGGGATCAGCCCCAGCATTTT
TRBJ1-4 few TRBV4-1 - CASSQYRDEKLFF TGCGCCAGCAGCCAATACAGGGATGAAAAACTGTTTTTT
TRBJ2-1 - TRBV7-8 TRBD1 CASSKDRDEQFF TGTGCCAGCAGCAAGGACAGGGATGAGCAGTTCTTC
TRBJ2-3 - TRBV27 TRBD2 CASSSGDPWDGDTQYF TGTGCCAGTAGTAGCGGGGACCCATGGGATGGCGATACGCAGTATTTT
TRBJ1-1 - TRBV7-9 TRBD1 CASSLARGQGFATEAFF TGTGCCAGCAGCTTAGCTCGGGGACAGGGATTTGCCACTGAAGCTTTCTTT
TRBJ1-5 - TRBV4-2 - CASSQSVSQPQHF TGTGCCAGCAGCCAAAGCGTGAGCCAGCCCCAGCATTTT
TRBJ1-1 - TRBV5-6 - CASSRSLNTEAFF TGTGCCAGCAGCCGCTCCCTAAACACTGAAGCTTTCTTT
TRBJ2-1 - TRBV19 - CASTGLSLRGAHYNEQFF TGTGCCAGTACTGGTCTCTCTCTGAGGGGGGCTCACTACAATGAGCAGTTCTTC
TRBJ2-7 - TRBV5-1 - CASPRAGRLYEQYF TGCGCCAGCCCTCGGGCAGGTCGCCTCTACGAGCAGTACTTC
TRBJ1-1 - TRBV5-6 - CASSLAGDTEAFF TGTGCCAGCAGCTTGGCAGGGGATACTGAAGCTTTCTTT
TRBJ2-7 - TRBV5-6 - CASSLVYTYEQYF TGTGCCAGCAGCTTGGTATACACCTACGAGCAGTACTTC
TRBJ1-5 - TRBV6-5 - CASRSGDQPQHF TGTGCCAGCAGGTCAGGGGATCAGCCCCAGCATTTT
TRBJ1-1 - TRBV2 - CASSEGVRRAFF TGTGCCAGCAGTGAAGGGGTCCGGCGAGCTTTCTTT
TRBJ1-6 once TRBV6-1 - CASSPRGGSNSPLHF TGTGCCAGCAGCCCTCGGGGAGGGAGTAATTCACCCCTCCACTTT
TRBJ1-6 once TRBV30 - CAWSETGLGSPLHF TGTGCCTGGAGTGAAACAGGGTTGGGTTCACCCCTCCACTTT
TRBJ2-7 - TRBV9 TRBD2 CASSVSSGSAYEQYF TGTGCCAGCAGCGTTTCTAGCGGGAGTGCCTACGAGCAGTACTTC
TRBJ1-2 - TRBV6-6 - CASSYSSGTNGYTF TGTGCCAGCAGTTACTCTTCCGGGACGAATGGCTACACCTTC
TRBJ1-4 - TRBV7-9 TRBD1 CASSSNRGFNEKLFF TGTGCCAGCAGCTCTAACAGGGGCTTTAATGAAAAACTGTTTTTT
TRBJ1-4 - TRBV9 TRBD1 CASSTGDRPDGEKLFF TGTGCCAGCAGCACCGGGGACAGACCTGACGGTGAAAAACTGTTTTTT
TRBJ2-7 - TRBV19 TRBD1 CASSMSGGDSYEQYF TGTGCCAGTAGTATGTCAGGGGGCGATTCCTACGAGCAGTACTTC
TRBJ1-5 - TRBV4-2 - CASSQVWAGSQPQHF TGTGCCAGCAGCCAAGTATGGGCAGGTAGTCAGCCCCAGCATTTT
TRBJ2-3 - TRBV30 TRBD2 CAWRTSGSDTQYF TGTGCCTGGAGGACTAGCGGGAGTGATACGCAGTATTTT
TRBJ1-2 - TRBV2 - CASRLTDVGYGYTF TGTGCCAGCAGGCTGACAGACGTTGGCTATGGCTACACCTTC
TRBJ1-5 - TRBV6-1 - CASSEPVYSNQPQHF TGTGCCAGCAGTGAGCCAGTTTATAGCAATCAGCCCCAGCATTTT
TRBJ2-1 - TRBV29-1 - CSVPARAYYNEQFF TGCAGCGTCCCCGCTCGTGCGTACTACAATGAGCAGTTCTTC
TRBJ2-7 - TRBV9 TRBD2 CASSAGSGVTYEQYF TGTGCCAGCAGCGCCGGTAGCGGGGTTACCTACGAGCAGTACTTC